This T cell receptor beta chain came from a study of cytomegalovirus exposure and HLA in healthy donors. Study background: The approximately 710 first-cohort repertoires and the approximately 110 validation repertoires shared the same platform, a later analysis reported.

TCRdb keeps only in-frame clones here, not all; method: immunoSEQ multiplex PCR. The data show tens of thousands of clones, 96% seen once. About this clone itself: What it recognizes is unknown.

Study-level points and caveats: There were some public TCRs occurring in many donors, but most TCR sequences were rare.

Germline V gives CDR1 LGHNT, CDR2 FRNRAP. The V segment lost 9 bases and the J segment 2 bases; nucleotides outside the gene matches: 3. The CDR3 is 12 residues long. The TCR was taken from a woman younger than 30 in good health and CMV-seropositive. Sequenced material: PBMCs. The chain employs TRBV12-5 and TRBJ2-5; 7 bases are shared with TRBD1. The CDR3 protein is CAREGQQETQYF. CDR3 DNA: TGTGCTAGAGAGGGACAGCAAGAGACCCAGTACTTC.